A single sample gave rise to the 27 T cell receptor beta chains below, sequenced in a study of blood T cell repertoires in COVID-19. Some clones are missing from TCRdb's copy, which holds only in-frame ones; the method was immunoSEQ multiplex PCR. The table shows fewer than 60,000 clones, with 70% to 85% occurring only once. Sequencing was carried out using peripheral blood. The source is a man aged 55-75 years with acute or convalescent COVID-19.

The rearrangement links TRBV7-3 to TRBJ1-1, with D unclear. This CDR3 spans 14 amino acids. Looked up from germline, CDR1 is SGHTA and CDR2 is FQGTGA. V lost 2 bases and J 5 bases, leaving 12 bases between the germline ends. The chain's CDR3 is CASSLGRSGTEAFF. In DNA form, the CDR3 reads TGTGCCAGCAGCTTAGGGAGGTCGGGGACTGAAGCTTTCTTT.

The rearrangement uses TRBV7-9 and TRBJ1-1; TRBD1 might be the D (5 bases). V lost 5 bases to trimming and J lost 8 bases, with 15 bases between them. The germline V gene encodes CDR1 SEHNR and CDR2 FQNEAQ (reference sequence). The CDR3 spans 13 residues. CDR3 region: CASSRTDSQEAFF. CDR3 sequence (DNA): TGTGCCAGCAGCCGGACCGACAGTCAGGAAGCTTTCTTT.

A word on this clone: The same CDR3 also results from other DNA sequences found in this sample. The chain is built from TRBV19 and TRBJ1-1; TRBD1 matches at 7 bases. CDR1 and CDR2 from the germline V gene are LNHDA and SQIVND (reference sequence). V dropped 5 bases and J dropped 1; count of bases not matched to a gene: 1. This CDR3 spans 13 amino acids. Here the CDR3 DNA reads TGTGCCAGTAGTCGGACAGGGAACACTGAAGCTTTCTTT. Translated: CASSRTGNTEAFF.

This chain links TRBV11-2 with TRBJ2-1; the match to TRBD2 covers 15 bases. Germline V gene sequence: CDR1 SGHAT, CDR2 FQNNGV. J gave up 8 bases and V 5 bases, and 7 bases lay outside the gene matches. The CDR3 sequence is 16 residues long. The CDR3 spells CASSRTSGGVGYEQFF. The CDR3 nucleotides are TGTGCCAGCAGCCGGACTAGCGGGGGGGTTGGCTATGAGCAGTTCTTC.

The chain carries TRBV5-8 and TRBJ2-1, with D possibly matching TRBD2 (7 bases). V was cut by 2 bases and J by 4 bases, with 16 bases left in between. There are 16 residues in the CDR3. Germline CDR1 and CDR2: SGHTS and YDEGEE. CDR3 nucleotides: TGTGCCAGCAGCTTCCCCCAAGGGGGGGGGTACAATGAGCAGTTCTTC. It encodes CASSFPQGGGYNEQFF.

V gene TRBV19 combines with J gene TRBJ2-5; D possibly corresponds to TRBD1 (6 bases). V was cut by 5 bases and J by 2 bases, with 15 bases left in between. CDR3 length: 15 amino acids. Germline V gives CDR1 LNHDA, CDR2 SQIVND (reference sequence). For the CDR3, the DNA is TGTGCCAGTAGTGTTGACAGGAGCACACAAGAGACCCAGTACTTC. Protein: CASSVDRSTQETQYF.

The chain has TRBV5-1 and TRBJ1-1; 8 nucleotides align to TRBD1. The CDR3 sequence is 15 residues long. The trim removed 4 bases at V and 3 bases at J, leaving 8 bases unmatched. The germline V gene encodes CDR1 SGHRS and CDR2 YFSETQ. CDR3: CASSRLTGVDTEAFF. Here the CDR3 DNA reads TGCGCCAGCAGCCGTCTGACAGGGGTGGACACTGAAGCTTTCTTT.

This chain joins TRBV7-3 and TRBJ1-1; D is unclear. Germline lookup yields CDR1 SGHTA and CDR2 FQGTGA. Trimming took 5 bases from V and 2 from J, leaving 12 bases between them. The CDR3 consists of 14 residues. CDR3: CASSPGGPNTEAFF. The CDR3 nucleotides are TGTGCCAGCAGCCCAGGCGGGCCTAACACTGAAGCTTTCTTT.

This chain joins TRBV19 and TRBJ2-1; D unclear. The germline CDR1 and CDR2 sequences are LNHDA and SQIVND (reference sequence). This CDR3 contains 13 residues. The ends were cut back, 2 bases at V and 3 bases at J, with 5 bases in the middle. In DNA form, the CDR3 reads TGTGCCAGTAGTATAAACAGCTACAATGAGCAGTTCTTC. This translates into CASSINSYNEQFF.

The chain combines TRBV10-2 with TRBJ2-7; TRBD2 aligns across 13 bases. Unmatched junction bases numbered 8, after V lost 7 bases and J lost 2 bases. The CDR3 runs to 16 residues. Germline CDR1 and CDR2: WSHSY and SAAADI. The CDR3 DNA follows: TGCGCCAGCACCCGACTAGCGGGGGGCGTGACCTACGAGCAGTACTTC. This encodes CASTRLAGGVTYEQYF.

The V and J genes are TRBV6-1 and TRBJ1-2; D is unresolved. This CDR3 is built from 14 residues. Trimming removed 5 bases at V and 0 bases at J, with 10 bases between. The germline CDR1 and CDR2 sequences are MNHNS and SASEGT. As DNA, the CDR3 is TGTGCCAGCAGTACAGAGCAGGCTAACTATGGCTACACCTTC. Its protein product is CASSTEQANYGYTF.

This clone was detected once. V gene TRBV7-9 combines with J gene TRBJ1-2, with D possibly TRBD1 on 5 matching bases. V lost 1 base, J lost 4 bases, and 13 bases lay in between. CDR1 and CDR2 (germline): SEHNR, FQNEAQ (reference sequence). CDR3 length: 15 residues. CDR3 loop: CASSLVSQGPYGYTF. In DNA form, the CDR3 reads TGTGCCAGCAGCTTAGTTTCGCAGGGTCCCTATGGCTACACCTTC.

This rearrangement joins TRBV29-1 to TRBJ2-7; possible D gene TRBD1, 6 bases. Germline V CDR1 and CDR2: SQVTM, ANQGSEA. The V end was cut by 1 base, the J end by 3 bases, with 19 bases between. The CDR3 totals 16 residues. The CDR3 spells CSVEGGQGNDLYEQYF. The CDR3 region has the DNA TGCAGCGTTGAAGGGGGGCAGGGGAATGACCTCTACGAGCAGTACTTC.

Regarding this clone: Relative to the germline gene, one junction end is altered; a read error may explain this. The V gene is TRBV29-1, the J gene TRBJ2-7; the D gene is possibly TRBD1 (5 bases). Germline V gene lookup returns CDR1 SQVTM and CDR2 ANQGSEA. The CDR3 contains 13 residues. The CDR3 sequence is CSVGVQVPYKQYF. The CDR3 DNA reads as TGCAGCGTTGGGGTACAGGTCCCCTACAAGCAGTACTTC.

This clone was seen just once. The V call is TRBV3-1 (or the pseudogene TRBV3-2), the J call TRBJ1-1; 9 bases map to TRBD1. V gave up 3 bases and J gave up 2 bases; unmatched junction bases: 4. The CDR3 has 15 amino acids. The germline V gene has CDR1 LGHDT and CDR2 YNNKEL (reference sequence). CDR3 protein: CASSHGDRVNTEAFF. The DNA of the CDR3 is TGTGCCAGCAGCCATGGGGACAGGGTTAACACTGAAGCTTTCTTT.

The gene calls are TRBV6-5 and TRBJ2-2; tentatively, D is TRBD1 (5 bases). V dropped 2 bases and J dropped 1 base, with 11 bases sitting between them. The V gene's germline CDR1 is MNHEY and CDR2 SVGAGI. The CDR3 contains 16 residues. The CDR3 DNA sequence: TGTGCCAGCAGTTACGATCAGGGTTGGAACACCGGGGAGCTGTTTTTT. Its protein product is CASSYDQGWNTGELFF.

The chain joins TRBV11-2 to TRBJ2-3, with 9 bases lining up with TRBD2. The CDR3 runs to 15 residues. V was clipped by 1 base and J by 6 bases; unmatched bases: 5. CDR1 SGHAT and CDR2 FQNNGV come from the germline V gene. For the CDR3, the DNA is TGTGCCAGCAGCTTAGGGGCTAGCGGGGCGGATACGCAGTATTTT. Its protein is CASSLGASGADTQYF.

Only one count was recorded for this clone. The chain combines TRBV18 with TRBJ2-5; the match to TRBD1 covers 9 bases. With V trimmed by 1 base and J by 0 bases, 3 bases remained unmatched. Germline CDR1 is KGHSH and CDR2 is LQKENI. This CDR3 spans 16 amino acids. CDR3 bases: TGTGCCAGCTCACCACTAGGGACAGGGAACCAAGAGACCCAGTACTTC. Amino acid sequence: CASSPLGTGNQETQYF.

The V gene is TRBV24-1, the J gene TRBJ2-5; 8 bases are a match to TRBD1. The CDR3 length is 15 residues. The germline V gene encodes CDR1 KGHDR and CDR2 SFDVKD. With 5 bases clipped from V and 2 bases from J, the junction kept 6 bases outside the gene matches. The CDR3 loop is CATSASDRDQETQYF. The CDR3 DNA follows: TGTGCCACCAGTGCCTCGGACAGGGATCAAGAGACCCAGTACTTC.

The chain is built from TRBV6-5 and TRBJ1-3; D is possibly TRBD1 (5 bases). From germline, CDR1 is MNHEY and CDR2 SVGAGI. This CDR3 contains 15 residues. The V and J ends lost 0 bases and 2 bases respectively, with 8 bases between them. The CDR3 sequence is CASSYSTDPGNTIYF. The DNA for the CDR3 is TGTGCCAGCAGTTACTCGACAGATCCTGGAAACACCATATATTTT.

The chain is built from TRBV7-2 and TRBJ1-6; TRBD1 agrees at 9 bases. After removal of 2 bases from V and 1 base from J, the junction contained 3 bases not matched to a gene. CDR3 length equals 17 residues. The germline V gene encodes CDR1 SGHTA and CDR2 FQGNSA. The CDR3 DNA reads as TGTGCCAGCAGCTTACGGGACAGGGTGTCCTATAATTCACCCCTCCACTTT. Translating it yields CASSLRDRVSYNSPLHF. The full variable domain, rest sourced from reference TRBV7-2 and TRBJ1-6, is GAGVSQSPSNKVTEKGKDVELRCDPISGHTALYWYRQSLGQGLEFLIYFQGNSAPDKSGLPSDRFSAERTGGSVSTLTIQRTQQEDSAVYLCASSLRDRVSYNSPLHFGNGTRLTVT.

The chain couples TRBV7-9 to TRBJ2-5, with 12 positions matching TRBD2. Germline V gene data show CDR1 as SEHNR and CDR2 as FQNEAQ (reference sequence). The CDR3 loop spans 18 amino acids. V lost 5 bases and J lost 5; bases outside the gene matches: 15. The CDR3 nucleotides are TGTGCCAGCAGCCCGCCCGTCGGCAGACTAGCGGGGGACGAGACCCAGTACTTC. Its translation: CASSPPVGRLAGDETQYF. Variable domain in full (rest from reference TRBV7-9 and TRBJ2-5): DTGVSQNPRHKITKRGQNVTFRCDPISEHNRLYWYRQTLGQGPEFLTYFQNEAQLEKSRLLSDRFSAERPKGSFSTLEIQRTEQGDSAMYLCASSPPVGRLAGDETQYFGPGTRLLVL.

The rearrangement joins TRBV5-8 to TRBJ1-3; D unresolved. Germline values: CDR1 SGHTS, CDR2 YDEGEE. The CDR3 extends over 14 amino acids. V was cut by 4 bases and J by 5 bases, with 13 bases left in between. The CDR3 nucleotides read TGTGCCAGCAGCCAGAGGGAGGGTAGAAACACCATATATTTT. As protein: CASSQREGRNTIYF.

V is TRBV6-2 or TRBV6-3 and J is TRBJ1-5, with a possible D match to TRBD1 (5 bases). V lost 2 bases and J 3 bases, leaving 11 bases between the germline ends. The CDR3 spans 15 residues. Per germline, CDR1 MNHEY and CDR2 SVGEGT. The CDR3 DNA follows: TGTGCCAGCAGTTACGCGCAGACAGACAATCAGCCCCAGCATTTT. Translated, it gives CASSYAQTDNQPQHF.

This chain links TRBV21-1 with TRBJ1-2; the table's D call, TRBD1, was not checked against the DNA. TRBV21-1 is a pseudogene. This CDR3 is built from 15 residues. The CDR3 coding sequence is TGTGCCAGCAGCATAAGGGGGCGTCTCAGTAATGGCTACACCTTC. It yields the protein CASSIRGRLSNGYTF.

J is TRBJ2-3 and V is TRBV11-3, with 16 nucleotides matching TRBD2. CDR1 is SGHNT, CDR2 YENEEA, per germline. With V trimmed by 3 bases and J by 14 bases, 5 bases remained unmatched. The CDR3 runs 14 residues. The CDR3 DNA sequence: TGTGCCAGCAGCTTGGGACTAGCGGGGGGGCAAAGGTATTTT. It encodes CASSLGLAGGQRYF.

The chain is built from TRBV18 and TRBJ2-4; tentatively, D is TRBD1 (5 bases). V was pared by 6 bases and J by 1 base, with 10 bases between. The germline CDR1 and CDR2 sequences are KGHSH and LQKENI. The CDR3 loop spans 14 amino acids. The CDR3 protein is CASSGPGAKNIQYF. The CDR3 nucleotides are TGTGCCAGCTCCGGCCCAGGGGCCAAAAACATTCAGTACTTC.